This TCR beta chain derives from a study of T cell changes during pregnancy in multiple sclerosis. Repertoires were generated with immunoSEQ multiplex PCR, while TCRdb's copy carries only in-frame clones and drops some. Found here are about 79,000 clones, just over 90% of them singletons; the top ten hold approximately 0.43%. This sequence was found in a female donor with multiple sclerosis, enrolled in a pregnancy study. Specimen: CD4+ T cells from peripheral blood mononuclear cells, collected in the second trimester of pregnancy.

Written as DNA, the CDR3 is TGTGCCTGGAGTAGGGGTGAAAAACTGTTTTTT. As protein: CAWSRGEKLFF. The gene calls are TRBV30 and TRBJ1-4; tentative D call: TRBD1 (5 bases). This CDR3 comprises 11 residues. Germline V gives CDR1 GTSNPN, CDR2 SVGIG (reference sequence). V lost 2 bases and J lost 7, with 5 bases in between.